Listed here are 10 T cell receptor beta chains from one sample, sequenced in a study of T cell repertoires in cytomegalovirus infection. In TCRdb, the reads were re-called with MiXCR into one record per CDR3 protein. Here the sample spans 250,000 to 300,000 distinct CDR3 sequences, 25% being singletons. The sequenced sample was PBMCs. All receptors come from a human donor in good health (CMV status not recorded). Some clones in this sample may be carry-over from other donors' samples.

The chain couples TRBV20-1 to TRBJ1-1; D is possibly TRBD1 (6 bases). The germline gives CDR1 DFQATT, CDR2 SNEGSKA (reference sequence). This CDR3 comprises 14 residues. V lost 0 bases, J lost 4 bases, and 12 bases lay in between. The CDR3 loop reads CSAREGGRFTEAFF. The CDR3 region has the DNA TGCAGTGCTAGAGAAGGGGGAAGGTTCACTGAAGCTTTCTTT.

V usage is TRBV20-1 and J usage is TRBJ1-5; D is ambiguous. The CDR3 sequence is 13 residues long. Germline lookup yields CDR1 DFQATT and CDR2 SNEGSKA (reference sequence). V was shortened by 8 bases and J by 1 base, with 12 bases between the two germline ends. The CDR3 loop is CSLTMGSNQPQHF. The DNA of the CDR3 is TGCAGTTTAACCATGGGGAGCAATCAGCCCCAGCATTTT.

The chain has TRBV20-1 and TRBJ2-7; TRBD1 is a possible D gene (6 bases). V lost 0 bases to trimming and J lost 8 bases, with 11 bases between them. From germline, CDR1 is DFQATT and CDR2 SNEGSKA (reference sequence). This CDR3 comprises 12 residues. The CDR3 is CSARDRGLKQYF. Written as DNA, the CDR3 is TGCAGTGCTAGAGATAGGGGGTTGAAGCAGTACTTC.

Comment on this clonotype: Without the conserved terminal phenylalanine or tryptophan, this CDR3 likely stems from a read error. V is TRBV27 and J is TRBJ2-3, with no clear D. The germline V and J ends were trimmed by 2 bases and 4 bases, with 13 bases remaining between them. This CDR3 is 15 amino acids long. The V gene's germline CDR1 is MNHEY and CDR2 SMNVEV (reference sequence). The CDR3 nucleotides read TGTGCCAGCAGTTTAATAGGTGGGTCAGCAGATACGCAGTATTTG. Protein product: CASSLIGGSADTQYL.

This clonotype was counted many times. The gene calls are TRBV7-2 and TRBJ2-7; D could derive from TRBD1 or TRBD2 (6 bases each). Trimming took 6 bases from V and 4 from J, leaving 13 bases between them. Germline CDR1 SGHTA, CDR2 FQGNSA. The CDR3 covers 13 residues. The DNA for the CDR3 is TGTGCCAGCAGTGTGGGGGCGGGGTACGAGCAGTACTTC. It translates to CASSVGAGYEQYF.

This clonotype was observed at least ten times. This chain joins TRBV28 and TRBJ1-5, with unresolved D. The V gene's germline CDR1 is MDHEN and CDR2 SYDVKM. V was shortened by 5 bases and J by 0 bases, with 17 bases between the two germline ends. This CDR3 has 17 residues. The CDR3 spells CASSQNWGRDSNQPQHF. DNA for the CDR3: TGTGCCAGCAGTCAAAACTGGGGTCGTGATAGCAATCAGCCCCAGCATTTT.

This clonotype was detected ten times or more. CDR3 region: CASSLRAVSSSYNEQFF. Written as DNA, the CDR3 is TGTGCCAGCAGCTTAAGGGCCGTCTCAAGCTCCTACAATGAGCAGTTCTTC. The chain carries TRBV7-2 and TRBJ2-1; D call uncertain. Trimming took 2 bases from V and 0 from J, leaving 14 bases between them. Germline V gives CDR1 SGHTA, CDR2 FQGNSA. The CDR3 loop spans 17 amino acids.

This clonotype was detected only a few times. The V gene is TRBV4-1, the J gene TRBJ2-1; D unresolved. Per the germline V gene, CDR1 is MGHRA and CDR2 is YSYEKL. Trimming left V 0 bases short and J 7 bases short, with 13 bases between. CDR3 length equals 15 residues. The CDR3 reads CASSQDMGVGNEQFF. CDR3 DNA: TGCGCCAGCAGCCAAGATATGGGCGTGGGGAATGAGCAGTTCTTC.

The CDR3 nucleotides read TGTGCCACCAGTGATTCAACAGGGGCGTCATACAATGAGCAGTTCTTC. The encoded protein is CATSDSTGASYNEQFF. The rearrangement joins TRBV24-1 to TRBJ2-1, with 7 bases aligning to TRBD1. J gave up 4 bases and V 2 bases, and 7 bases lay outside the gene matches. The CDR3 length is 16 residues. In germline, CDR1 is KGHDR, CDR2 SFDVKD.

This sequence joins TRBV28 and TRBJ1-2; no reliable D call. This CDR3 is 17 amino acids long. The germline CDR1 and CDR2 sequences are MDHEN and SYDVKM. V lost 5 bases, J lost 1 base, and 20 bases lay in between. CDR3 nucleotide sequence: TGTGCCAGCAGTCCCCGGGCCTCGGGATTGTATAACTATGGCTACACCTTC. Translated: CASSPRASGLYNYGYTF.